One and the same sample provided the 11 T cell receptor beta chains below, sequenced in a study of T cell repertoires in cytomegalovirus infection. One entry per CDR3 protein results from TCRdb running MiXCR on the reads. Here the sample spans around 350,000 distinct CDR3 sequences, approximately 18% being singletons. The sample consisted of PBMCs. These receptors were obtained from a human donor in good health (CMV status not recorded). Some clones in this sample may be carry-over from other donors' samples.

This clonotype was seen ten or more times. The rearrangement uses TRBV7-9 and TRBJ2-1; D may match TRBD1 or TRBD2 (5 bases each). CDR1 is SEHNR and CDR2 is FQNEAQ in the germline V gene (reference sequence). This CDR3 contains 12 residues. Trimming cost V 3 bases and J 9 bases, with 9 bases left between them. CDR3 nucleotide sequence: TGTGCCAGCAGCTTCGGGGCAGGTGAGCAGTTCTTC. The encoded protein is CASSFGAGEQFF.

This clonotype appeared many times. DNA for the CDR3: TGTGCCAGCAGCTTCGAAGCGGGGACCCAGTACTTC. Its translation is CASSFEAGTQYF. The rearrangement joins TRBV7-2 to TRBJ2-5; perhaps TRBD2 as D (6 bases). The ends were cut back, 3 bases at V and 7 bases at J, with 9 bases in the middle. CDR1 SGHTA and CDR2 FQGNSA come from the germline V gene. The CDR3 extends over 12 amino acids.

This clonotype has at least ten counts. This sequence joins TRBV7-9 and TRBJ1-1; 7 bases map to TRBD1. Germline loops: CDR1 SEHNR, CDR2 FQNEAQ (reference sequence). Unmatched junction bases numbered 10, after V lost 5 bases and J lost 1 base. The CDR3 is made up of 16 amino acids. DNA for the CDR3: TGTGCCAGCAGCGACAGAGGGACAGTCGGGAACACTGAAGCTTTCTTT. It specifies CASSDRGTVGNTEAFF. The full variable domain, rest sourced from reference TRBV7-9 and TRBJ1-1, is DTGVSQNPRHKITKRGQNVTFRCDPISEHNRLYWYRQTLGQGPEFLTYFQNEAQLEKSRLLSDRFSAERPKGSFSTLEIQRTEQGDSAMYLCASSDRGTVGNTEAFFGQGTRLTVV.

The table lists this clonotype with a few counts. CDR3 DNA sequence: TGTGCCAGCTCACCGGGAGCCCAGAGGGGCACTGAAGCTTTCTTT. It codes for CASSPGAQRGTEAFF. V and J are TRBV18 and TRBJ1-1, with D possibly being TRBD1 (5 bases). The V gene's germline CDR1 is KGHSH and CDR2 LQKENI. The ends were cut back, 3 bases at V and 4 bases at J, with 15 bases in the middle. CDR3 size: 15 residues. Full variable domain (rest looked up from reference TRBV18 and TRBJ1-1): NAGVMQNPRHLVRRRGQEARLRCSPMKGHSHVYWYRQLPEEGLKFMVYLQKENIIDESGMPKERFSAEFPKEGPSILRIQQVVRGDSAAYFCASSPGAQRGTEAFFGQGTRLTVV.

This clonotype was seen repeatedly, ten times or more. The chain employs TRBV7-2 and TRBJ2-1; 10 bases align to TRBD1. Germline-derived CDR1 and CDR2 are SGHTA and FQGNSA. This CDR3 spans 15 amino acids. The V segment lost 5 bases and the J segment 6 bases; nucleotides outside the gene matches: 7. CDR3 DNA: TGTGCCAGCAGCCCAGGGACAGGGGCGACCAATGAGCAGTTCTTC. Translated, it gives CASSPGTGATNEQFF.

This clonotype has a handful of counts. The chain carries TRBV4-3 and TRBJ1-1; D is ambiguous. The germline V gene has CDR1 LGHNA and CDR2 YSLEER. Trimming stripped 0 bases from V and 5 bases from J, with 10 bases between. The CDR3 length is 14 residues. The CDR3 region is CASSQDSVDTEAFF. CDR3 in DNA: TGCGCCAGCAGCCAAGATTCGGTGGATACTGAAGCTTTCTTT.

This clonotype was detected many times. V is TRBV28 and J is TRBJ2-3, with TRBD2 as a possible D gene (5 bases). Trimming cost V 4 bases and J 3 bases, with 14 bases left between them. Germline V gene sequence: CDR1 MDHEN, CDR2 SYDVKM. The length of the CDR3 is 15 residues. The CDR3 DNA reads as TGTGCCAGCAGTTCACCCCCGGACTTAACAGATACGCAGTATTTT. Amino acid sequence: CASSSPPDLTDTQYF.

The sample holds many counts of this clonotype. This chain connects TRBV18 to TRBJ2-1, with TRBD2 identical over 13 bases. The CDR3 extends over 15 amino acids. V lost 3 bases and J lost 9; bases outside the gene matches: 5. Germline CDR1 reads KGHSH; CDR2 reads LQKENI. Here the CDR3 reads CASSPGLAGEGEQFF. DNA for the CDR3: TGTGCCAGCTCACCCGGACTAGCGGGAGAAGGTGAGCAGTTCTTC. The entire variable domain, with the rest obtained from reference TRBV18 and TRBJ2-1, is as follows: NAGVMQNPRHLVRRRGQEARLRCSPMKGHSHVYWYRQLPEEGLKFMVYLQKENIIDESGMPKERFSAEFPKEGPSILRIQQVVRGDSAAYFCASSPGLAGEGEQFFGPGTRLTVL.

This clonotype was counted a few times. V and J are TRBV19 and TRBJ1-1, with a tentative D call TRBD1 (6 bases). Germline V CDR1 and CDR2: LNHDA, SQIVND (reference sequence). The CDR3 has 18 residues. Trimming removed 4 bases at V and 1 base at J, with 22 bases between. The CDR3 region has the DNA TGTGCCAGTAGTAAGGGGGAGGGATATATGAGCGAGAACACTGAAGCTTTCTTT. Translated, it gives CASSKGEGYMSENTEAFF.

In this sample, this clonotype turned up a few times. This rearrangement joins TRBV6-5 to TRBJ2-2; D may be TRBD2 (6 bases). Germline values: CDR1 MNHEY, CDR2 SVGAGI. The CDR3 runs to 15 residues. V was clipped by 3 bases and J by 7 bases, with 15 bases between them. This chain's CDR3 is CASSYTGVRNGELFF. The CDR3 region has the DNA TGTGCCAGCAGTTATACGGGAGTCAGGAACGGGGAGCTGTTTTTT.

The table lists this clonotype with a few counts. The rearrangement uses TRBV7-2 and TRBJ2-5; D remains unclear. Looked up from germline, CDR1 is SGHTA and CDR2 is FQGNSA. Deletions cut 2 bases from V and 5 bases from J, with 6 bases between. There are 12 residues in the CDR3. The CDR3 nucleotides are TGTGCCAGCAGCTTATTGGTTGAGACCCAGTACTTC. Translated, it gives CASSLLVETQYF. The variable domain in full, completed from reference TRBV7-2 and TRBJ2-5, reads GAGVSQSPSNKVTEKGKDVELRCDPISGHTALYWYRQSLGQGLEFLIYFQGNSAPDKSGLPSDRFSAERTGGSVSTLTIQRTQQEDSAVYLCASSLLVETQYFGPGTRLLVL.